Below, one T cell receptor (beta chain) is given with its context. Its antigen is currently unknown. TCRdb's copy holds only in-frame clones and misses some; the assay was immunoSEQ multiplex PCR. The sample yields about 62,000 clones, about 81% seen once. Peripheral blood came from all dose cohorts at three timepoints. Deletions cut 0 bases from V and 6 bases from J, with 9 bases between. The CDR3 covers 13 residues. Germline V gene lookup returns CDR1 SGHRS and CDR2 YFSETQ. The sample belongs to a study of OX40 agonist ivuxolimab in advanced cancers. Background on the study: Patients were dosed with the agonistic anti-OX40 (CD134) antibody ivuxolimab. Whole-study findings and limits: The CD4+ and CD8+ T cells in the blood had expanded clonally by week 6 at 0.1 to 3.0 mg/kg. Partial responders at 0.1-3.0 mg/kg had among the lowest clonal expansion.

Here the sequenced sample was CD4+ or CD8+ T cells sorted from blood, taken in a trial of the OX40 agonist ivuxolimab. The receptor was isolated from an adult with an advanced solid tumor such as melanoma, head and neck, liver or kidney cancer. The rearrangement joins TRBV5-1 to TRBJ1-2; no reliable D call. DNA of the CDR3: TGCGCCAGCAGCTTGGGCACAATTAATGGCTACACCTTC. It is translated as CASSLGTINGYTF. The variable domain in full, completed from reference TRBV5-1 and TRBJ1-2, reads KAGVTQTPRYLIKTRGQQVTLSCSPISGHRSVSWYQQTPGQGLQFLFEYFSETQRNKGNFPGRFSGRQFSNSRSEMNVSTLELGDSALYLCASSLGTINGYTFGSGTRLTVV.